The present T cell receptor (beta chain) was sequenced within a study of T cells in Graves' hyperthyroidism and ophthalmopathy. Study at large: Blood from the periphery was taken at initial diagnosis, before any treatment. Study results and limitations: Classification by a 13 V-J model distinguished ophthalmopathy from stable hyperthyroidism.

In its sample, this clonotype was seen many times. Its specificity is not known. Reasons for excluding patients were uncontrolled infection, other autoimmune disease, pregnancy or lactation. The V and J ends lost 4 bases and 4 bases respectively, with 8 bases between them. The germline V gene has CDR1 SNHLY and CDR2 FYNNEI. The CDR3 is made up of 13 amino acids. Amplified TCR beta CDR3 regions came from RNA transcripts. The HTBI primer set was used in a first-round RT-PCR of the TCR CDR3. From the multiplex PCR reads, TCRdb called clonotypes with MiXCR, one entry per CDR3 protein. This sample carries a few hundred thousand distinct CDR3 sequences, about a sixth of them seen once, and the ten largest clones take roughly 3.5%.

The TCR was taken from a woman between 35 and 50 years old with Graves' ophthalmopathy. The J gene is TRBJ2-1, the V gene TRBV2; unclear D gene. Sequences were obtained from blood. DNA for the CDR3: TGTGCCAGCAGTGTAAACTCATACAATGAGCAGTTCTTC. This gives the protein CASSVNSYNEQFF.